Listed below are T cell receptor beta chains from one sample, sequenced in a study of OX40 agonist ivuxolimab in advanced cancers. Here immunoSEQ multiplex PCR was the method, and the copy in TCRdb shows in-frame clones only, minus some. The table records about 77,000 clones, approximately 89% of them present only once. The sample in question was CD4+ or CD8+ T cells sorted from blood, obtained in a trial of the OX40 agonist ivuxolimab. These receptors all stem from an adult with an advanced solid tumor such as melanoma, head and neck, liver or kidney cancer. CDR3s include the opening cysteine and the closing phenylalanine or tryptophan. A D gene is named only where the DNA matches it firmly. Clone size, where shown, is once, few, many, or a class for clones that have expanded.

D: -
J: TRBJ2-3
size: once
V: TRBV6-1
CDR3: CASSEIGERSDTQYF
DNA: TGTGCCAGCAGTGAAATAGGGGAACGGTCAGATACGCAGTATTTT

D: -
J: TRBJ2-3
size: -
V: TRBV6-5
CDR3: CASSQRRGSTDTQYF
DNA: TGTGCCAGCAGTCAACGAAGGGGGAGCACAGATACGCAGTATTTT

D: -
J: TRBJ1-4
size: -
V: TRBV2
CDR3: CASSGQDNEKLFF
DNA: TGTGCCAGCAGTGGACAGGATAATGAAAAACTGTTTTTT

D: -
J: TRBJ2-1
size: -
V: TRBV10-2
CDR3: CASSESTLGNEQFF
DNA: TGCGCCAGCAGTGAGTCGACCCTTGGCAATGAGCAGTTCTTC

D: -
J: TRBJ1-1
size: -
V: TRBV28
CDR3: CASSLPSGMDTEAFF
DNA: TGTGCCAGCAGTTTACCGAGCGGAATGGACACTGAAGCTTTCTTT

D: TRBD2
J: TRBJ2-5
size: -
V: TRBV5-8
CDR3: CASSPRGRGQETQYF
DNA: TGTGCCAGCAGCCCTCGGGGGAGGGGCCAAGAGACCCAGTACTTC

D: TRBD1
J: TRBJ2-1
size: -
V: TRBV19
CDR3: CASCRSGGLYNEQFF
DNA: TGTGCCAGTTGTCGGTCAGGGGGCCTCTACAATGAGCAGTTCTTC

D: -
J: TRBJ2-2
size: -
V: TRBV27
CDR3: CASSLISTGELFF
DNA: TGTGCCAGCAGTTTAATAAGTACCGGGGAGCTGTTTTTT

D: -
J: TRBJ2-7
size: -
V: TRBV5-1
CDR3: CASSFTGTYEQYF
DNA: TGCGCCAGCAGCTTCACAGGGACCTACGAGCAGTACTTC

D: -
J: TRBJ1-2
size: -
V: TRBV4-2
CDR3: CASSQDTANYGYTF
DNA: TGTGCCAGCAGCCAAGATACAGCTAACTATGGCTACACCTTC

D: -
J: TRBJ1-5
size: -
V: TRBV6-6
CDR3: CASRQTDQPQHF
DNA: TGTGCCAGCAGACAGACCGATCAGCCCCAGCATTTT

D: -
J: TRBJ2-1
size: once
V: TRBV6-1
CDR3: CASSEALYGAYNEQFF
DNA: TGTGCCAGCAGTGAAGCCCTCTACGGGGCCTACAATGAGCAGTTCTTC

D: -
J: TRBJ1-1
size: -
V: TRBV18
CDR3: CASSPPTGDYGTEAFF
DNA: TGTGCCAGCTCACCACCTACCGGGGATTATGGCACTGAAGCTTTCTTT

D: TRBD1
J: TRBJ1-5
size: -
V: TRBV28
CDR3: CASDPSLGQGRNQPQHF
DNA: TGTGCCAGCGACCCCTCTTTGGGACAGGGACGCAATCAGCCCCAGCATTTT

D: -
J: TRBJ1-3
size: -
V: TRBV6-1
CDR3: CASSEVAWNTIYF
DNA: TGTGCCAGCAGTGAAGTGGCGTGGAACACCATATATTTT

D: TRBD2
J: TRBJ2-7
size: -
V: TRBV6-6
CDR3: CASSYSERGPYEQYF
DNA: TGTGCCAGCAGTTACTCCGAGCGGGGCCCCTACGAGCAGTACTTC

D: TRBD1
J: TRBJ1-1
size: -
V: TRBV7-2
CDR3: CASSRSGTGARNTEAFF
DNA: TGTGCCAGCAGCCGGTCCGGGACAGGTGCCAGAAACACTGAAGCTTTCTTT

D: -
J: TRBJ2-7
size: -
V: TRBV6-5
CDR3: CASSYLQGLSYEQYF
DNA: TGTGCCAGCAGTTACCTCCAGGGGCTCTCCTACGAGCAGTACTTC

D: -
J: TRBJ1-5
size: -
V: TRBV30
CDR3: CAWGAAGRPQHF
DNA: TGTGCCTGGGGGGCCGCCGGGCGGCCCCAGCATTTT

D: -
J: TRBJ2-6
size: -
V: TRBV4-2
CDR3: CASSRSQSVGGANVLTF
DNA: TGTGCCAGCAGCCGGAGCCAGAGTGTTGGTGGGGCCAACGTCCTGACTTTC

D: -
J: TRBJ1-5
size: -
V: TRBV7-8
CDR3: CAVVKGRGRSQPQHF
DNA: TGTGCCGTCGTAAAAGGCCGGGGGCGCAGTCAGCCCCAGCATTTT

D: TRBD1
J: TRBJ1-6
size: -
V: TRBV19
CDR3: CASSRPSGQVVLMNSPLHF
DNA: TGTGCCAGTAGCCGCCCATCGGGACAGGTTGTGTTGATGAATTCACCCCTCCACTTT

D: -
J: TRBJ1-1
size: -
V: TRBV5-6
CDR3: CASSYDGEAFF
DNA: TGTGCCAGCAGTTACGACGGTGAAGCTTTCTTT

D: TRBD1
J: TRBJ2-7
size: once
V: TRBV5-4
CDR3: CASSPPPGQGPYEQYF
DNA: TGTGCCAGCAGCCCTCCGCCGGGACAGGGGCCCTACGAGCAGTACTTC

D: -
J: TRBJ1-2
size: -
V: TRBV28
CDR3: CASSFGDDRGYGYTF
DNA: TGTGCCAGCAGTTTTGGGGACGACCGGGGCTATGGCTACACCTTC

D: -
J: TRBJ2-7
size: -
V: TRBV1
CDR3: CTSSPRGGRSSYEQYF
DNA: TGCACCAGCAGCCCTAGGGGCGGGAGAAGCTCCTACGAGCAGTACTTC

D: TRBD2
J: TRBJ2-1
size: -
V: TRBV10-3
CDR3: CAITGGLDDEQFF
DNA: TGTGCCATCACCGGGGGACTAGATGATGAGCAGTTCTTC

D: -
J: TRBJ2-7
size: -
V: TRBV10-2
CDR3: CASGGAFPPYEQYF
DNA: TGCGCCAGCGGGGGAGCCTTTCCCCCCTACGAGCAGTACTTC

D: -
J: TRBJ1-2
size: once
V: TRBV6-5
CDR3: CASSPGDRANYGYTF
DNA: TGTGCCAGCAGTCCAGGGGACCGGGCTAACTATGGCTACACCTTC

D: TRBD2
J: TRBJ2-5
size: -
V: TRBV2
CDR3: CASSDRGGSQYF
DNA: TGTGCCAGCAGTGATCGGGGAGGGTCCCAGTACTTC

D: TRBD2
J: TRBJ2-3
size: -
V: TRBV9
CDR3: CASSVATSGRAADTQYF
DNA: TGTGCCAGCAGCGTAGCAACTAGCGGGAGGGCCGCTGATACGCAGTATTTT

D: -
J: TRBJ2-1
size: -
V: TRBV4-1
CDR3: CASSLEGGLSYNEQFF
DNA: TGCGCCAGCAGCCTCGAGGGGGGGCTCTCCTACAATGAGCAGTTCTTC

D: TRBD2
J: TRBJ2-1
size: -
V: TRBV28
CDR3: CASSSSPGTSGNNEQFF
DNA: TGTGCCAGCAGTTCGAGCCCCGGGACTAGCGGCAACAATGAGCAGTTCTTC

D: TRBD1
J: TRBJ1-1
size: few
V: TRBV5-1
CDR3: CASSLAGTGGSTEAFF
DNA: TGCGCCAGCAGCTTGGCCGGGACAGGGGGTTCCACTGAAGCTTTCTTT

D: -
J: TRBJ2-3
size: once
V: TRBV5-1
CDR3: CASSSGSSVVTDTQYF
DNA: TGCGCCAGCAGCTCCGGGTCCAGCGTTGTCACAGATACGCAGTATTTT

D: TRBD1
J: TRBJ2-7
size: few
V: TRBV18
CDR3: CASSPSGTAQTYEQYF
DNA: TGTGCCAGCTCACCATCCGGGACAGCACAAACCTACGAGCAGTACTTC

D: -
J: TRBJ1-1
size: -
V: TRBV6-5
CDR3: CASCSGTGSRNTEAFF
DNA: TGTGCCAGCTGTTCCGGGACTGGCTCCAGGAACACTGAAGCTTTCTTT

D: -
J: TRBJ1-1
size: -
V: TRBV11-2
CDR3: CASSLALMNTEAFF
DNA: TGTGCCAGCAGCTTAGCTTTAATGAACACTGAAGCTTTCTTT

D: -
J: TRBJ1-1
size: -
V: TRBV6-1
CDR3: CASSEAGGTEAFF
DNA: TGTGCCAGCAGTGAAGCAGGGGGCACTGAAGCTTTCTTT

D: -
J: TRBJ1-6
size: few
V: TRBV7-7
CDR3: CASSPVLGSPLHF
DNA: TGTGCTAGCAGCCCGGTGTTGGGTTCACCCCTCCACTTT

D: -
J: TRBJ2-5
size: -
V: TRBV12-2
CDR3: CASRFVGGTQYF
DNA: TGTGCAAGTCGCTTCGTGGGGGGGACCCAGTACTTC

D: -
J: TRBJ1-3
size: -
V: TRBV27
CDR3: CASSDTSSGNTIYF
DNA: TGTGCCAGCAGCGATACTAGCTCTGGAAACACCATATATTTT

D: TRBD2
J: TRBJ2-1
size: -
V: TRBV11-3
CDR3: CASSLSGTSASSYNEQFF
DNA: TGTGCCAGCAGCCTCTCCGGGACTAGCGCCAGCTCCTACAATGAGCAGTTCTTC

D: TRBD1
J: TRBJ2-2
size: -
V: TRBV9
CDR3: CASSARRTGTTGELFF
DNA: TGTGCCAGCAGCGCGCGGAGGACAGGGACTACCGGGGAGCTGTTTTTT

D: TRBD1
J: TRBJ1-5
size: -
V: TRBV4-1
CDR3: CASSSELGTGEHF
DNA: TGCGCCAGCAGTTCAGAACTTGGGACAGGGGAGCATTTT

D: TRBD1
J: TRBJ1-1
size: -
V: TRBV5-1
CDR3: CASSLAVGDREAFF
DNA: TGCGCCAGCAGCCTGGCGGTTGGGGACAGGGAAGCTTTCTTT

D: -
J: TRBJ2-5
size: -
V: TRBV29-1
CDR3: CSVPRPTGWETQYF
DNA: TGCAGCGTTCCGAGACCTACAGGGTGGGAGACCCAGTACTTC

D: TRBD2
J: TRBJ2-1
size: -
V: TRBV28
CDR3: CASSSHTWTSKSSYNEQFF
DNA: TGTGCCAGCAGTTCACACACTTGGACTAGCAAGAGCTCCTACAATGAGCAGTTCTTC

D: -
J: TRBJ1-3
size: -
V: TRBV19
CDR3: CASSLRQASGNTIYF
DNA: TGTGCCAGTAGTCTCCGACAGGCCTCTGGAAACACCATATATTTT

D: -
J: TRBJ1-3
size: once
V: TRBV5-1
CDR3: CASSRDTSGNTIYF
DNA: TGCGCCAGCAGCAGGGACACCTCTGGAAACACCATATATTTT

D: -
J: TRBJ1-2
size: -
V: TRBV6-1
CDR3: CASSERAGPYGYTF
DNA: TGTGCCAGCAGTGAAAGGGCTGGACCCTATGGCTACACCTTC

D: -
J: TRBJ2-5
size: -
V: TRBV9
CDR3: CASSVGGSQETQYF
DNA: TGTGCCAGCAGCGTAGGCGGGTCCCAAGAGACCCAGTACTTC

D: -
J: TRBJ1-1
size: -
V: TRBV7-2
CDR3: CASSSVREAFF
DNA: TGTGCCAGCAGCTCCGTACGTGAAGCTTTCTTT

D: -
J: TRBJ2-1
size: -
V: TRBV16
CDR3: CASSQTRGGYNEQFF
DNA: TGTGCCAGCAGCCAGACCAGGGGCGGTTACAATGAGCAGTTCTTC

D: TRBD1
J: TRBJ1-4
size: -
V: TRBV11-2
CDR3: CASSLDATGVEKLFF
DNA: TGTGCCAGCAGCTTAGACGCGACAGGGGTGGAAAAACTGTTTTTT

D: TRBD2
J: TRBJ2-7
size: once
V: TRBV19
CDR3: CASSIGPLSGGPSYEQYF
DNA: TGTGCCAGTAGTATAGGGCCCCTTAGCGGGGGCCCCAGTTACGAGCAGTACTTC